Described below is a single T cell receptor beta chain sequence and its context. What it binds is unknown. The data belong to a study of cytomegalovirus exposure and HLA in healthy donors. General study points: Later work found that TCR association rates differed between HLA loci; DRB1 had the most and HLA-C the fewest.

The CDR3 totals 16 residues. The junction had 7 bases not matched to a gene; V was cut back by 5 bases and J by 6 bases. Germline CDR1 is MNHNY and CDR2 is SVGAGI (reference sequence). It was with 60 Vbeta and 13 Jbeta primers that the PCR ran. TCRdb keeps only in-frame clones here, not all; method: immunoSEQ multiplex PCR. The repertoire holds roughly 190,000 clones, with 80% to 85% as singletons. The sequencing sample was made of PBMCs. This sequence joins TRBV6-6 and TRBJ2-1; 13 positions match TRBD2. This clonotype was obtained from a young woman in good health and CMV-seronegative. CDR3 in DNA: TGTGCCAGCAGTCCTCCGGGACTAGCGGGATCCAATGAGCAGTTCTTC. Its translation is CASSPPGLAGSNEQFF.